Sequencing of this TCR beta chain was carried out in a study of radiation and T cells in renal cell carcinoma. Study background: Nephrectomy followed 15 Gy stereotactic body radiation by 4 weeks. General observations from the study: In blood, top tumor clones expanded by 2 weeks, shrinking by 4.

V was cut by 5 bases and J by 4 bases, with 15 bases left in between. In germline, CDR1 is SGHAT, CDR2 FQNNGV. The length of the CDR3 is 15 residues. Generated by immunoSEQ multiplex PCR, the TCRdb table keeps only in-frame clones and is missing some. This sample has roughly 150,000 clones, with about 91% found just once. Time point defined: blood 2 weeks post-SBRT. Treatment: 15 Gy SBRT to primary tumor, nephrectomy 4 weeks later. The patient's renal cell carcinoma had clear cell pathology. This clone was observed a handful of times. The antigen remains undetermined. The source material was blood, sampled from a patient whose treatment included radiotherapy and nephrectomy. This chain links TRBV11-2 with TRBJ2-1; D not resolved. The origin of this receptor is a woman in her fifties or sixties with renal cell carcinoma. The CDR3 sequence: CASSPPFRAYNEQFF. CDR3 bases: TGTGCCAGCAGCCCCCCCTTCCGGGCTTACAATGAGCAGTTCTTC.